Each of the 15 T cell receptor beta chains below was sequenced from the same sample in a study of T cells in localized non-small cell lung cancer. Assay: immunoSEQ multiplex PCR; the TCRdb copy retains only in-frame clones and omits some. The sample lists tens of thousands of clones, around four fifths occurring once. The starting material was peripheral blood, obtained before any cancer treatment. These receptors were collected from a female donor aged 60 or older with stage I lung adenocarcinoma.

This chain links TRBV18 with TRBJ1-1; 9 bases fit TRBD1. This CDR3 is built from 16 residues. Germline V gene lookup returns CDR1 KGHSH and CDR2 LQKENI. The junction had 5 bases not matched to a gene; V was cut back by 3 bases and J by 0 bases. CDR3 amino acids: CASSPATGGMNTEAFF. DNA for the CDR3: TGTGCCAGCTCACCTGCGACAGGGGGTATGAACACTGAAGCTTTCTTT.

This rearrangement joins TRBV15 to TRBJ2-2; D is undetermined. V lost 1 base and J lost 6, with 6 bases in between. The CDR3 runs to 13 residues. Germline loops: CDR1 LNHNV, CDR2 YYDKDF (reference sequence). The CDR3 region has the DNA TGTGCCACCAGCAGAGTACCCTCCGGGGAGCTGTTTTTT. Translation: CATSRVPSGELFF.

A single count supports this clone. V usage is TRBV11-3 and J usage is TRBJ2-1; weak D call: TRBD2 (6 bases). This CDR3 has 14 residues. Germline values: CDR1 SGHNT, CDR2 YENEEA. With 1 base removed from V and 7 bases from J, the gap between germline ends came to 11 bases. The CDR3 sequence: CASSLGDSQNEQFF. The DNA of the CDR3 is TGTGCCAGCAGCTTAGGGGACTCTCAAAATGAGCAGTTCTTC.

V gene TRBV29-1 combines with J gene TRBJ1-1; D possibly corresponds to TRBD1 (5 bases). Trimming cost V 5 bases and J 0 bases, with 10 bases left between them. The CDR3 sequence is 13 residues long. Germline-derived CDR1 and CDR2 are SQVTM and ANQGSEA. The CDR3 loop reads CSVLGTLNTEAFF. The CDR3 DNA is TGCAGCGTTCTCGGGACTTTGAACACTGAAGCTTTCTTT.

V is TRBV2 and J is TRBJ2-5, with a weak D call TRBD2 (6 bases). Trimming removed 3 bases at V and 9 bases at J, with 11 bases between. Looked up from germline, CDR1 is SNHLY and CDR2 is FYNNEI. The CDR3 has 12 residues. CDR3 coding DNA: TGTGCCAGCAGTGATGGGCGCGGGGCCCAGTACTTC. It is translated as CASSDGRGAQYF.

The chain is built from TRBV11-2 and TRBJ2-7, with D tentatively TRBD1 (5 bases). V was cut by 1 base and J by 2 bases, with 12 bases left in between. Germline CDR1 SGHAT, CDR2 FQNNGV. The CDR3 totals 15 residues. The CDR3 sequence: CASSLADTFPYEQYF. CDR3 bases: TGTGCCAGCAGCTTAGCGGACACCTTCCCCTACGAGCAGTACTTC.

This chain joins TRBV28 and TRBJ2-2, with 8 bases lining up with TRBD1. Germline V lookup: CDR1 MDHEN, CDR2 SYDVKM. The J segment lost 2 bases and the V segment lost 9 bases, leaving 5 bases of the junction unmatched. The CDR3 totals 14 residues. The CDR3 reads CASLTGGNTGELFF. The CDR3 DNA is TGTGCCAGTTTAACAGGGGGAAACACCGGGGAGCTGTTTTTT.

The chain is built from TRBV4-2 and TRBJ2-7, with 8 bases fitting TRBD1. The V and J ends lost 5 bases and 3 bases, in that order; junction bases with no gene match: 15. The CDR3 totals 17 residues. Germline V gene lookup returns CDR1 LGHNA and CDR2 YNFKEQ. CDR3 coding DNA: TGTGCCAGCAGCTTGTGGGTGACCGGGACAGGTCACTACGAGCAGTACTTC. This encodes CASSLWVTGTGHYEQYF.

The chain employs TRBV18 and TRBJ2-7, with TRBD2 matching over 7 bases. Germline-derived CDR1 and CDR2 are KGHSH and LQKENI. J gave up 3 bases and V 3 bases, and 5 bases lay outside the gene matches. This CDR3 region has 14 residues. CDR3 sequence (DNA): TGTGCCAGCTCACCCCGGCAGCGGGACTACGAGCAGTACTTC. This translates into CASSPRQRDYEQYF. Full variable domain (missing parts from reference TRBV18 and TRBJ2-7): NAGVMQNPRHLVRRRGQEARLRCSPMKGHSHVYWYRQLPEEGLKFMVYLQKENIIDESGMPKERFSAEFPKEGPSILRIQQVVRGDSAAYFCASSPRQRDYEQYFGPGTRLTVT.

This clone appeared once. Here the CDR3 reads CASSITAGQETQYF. The DNA of the CDR3 is TGCGCCAGCAGCATAACAGCCGGGCAAGAGACCCAGTACTTC. The J gene is TRBJ2-5, the V gene TRBV5-1; no clear D gene. Between the trimmed V and J ends, which lost 4 bases and 2 bases, there was a span of 12 bases. The germline CDR1 and CDR2 sequences are SGHRS and YFSETQ. The CDR3 sequence is 14 residues long.

This clone was detected ten times or more. The chain couples TRBV6-1 to TRBJ1-1; tentative D call: TRBD1 (5 bases). Looked up from germline, CDR1 is MNHNS and CDR2 is SASEGT. The CDR3 contains 13 residues. V was clipped by 10 bases and J by 0 bases, with 12 bases between them. CDR3 sequence (DNA): TGTGCCACCACGCGACAGTTGAACACTGAAGCTTTCTTT. It specifies CATTRQLNTEAFF.

This rearrangement joins TRBV27 to TRBJ2-2, with D perhaps TRBD2 (5 bases). The length of the CDR3 is 17 residues. Trimming removed 5 bases from V and 0 bases from J, with 16 bases in between. Germline V gene data show CDR1 as MNHEY and CDR2 as SMNVEV (reference sequence). Here the CDR3 reads CASSGLGYGANTGELFF. The CDR3 DNA sequence: TGTGCCAGCAGTGGACTTGGTTACGGAGCGAACACCGGGGAGCTGTTTTTT.

The chain joins TRBV10-3 to TRBJ1-5; D possibly corresponds to TRBD1 (5 bases). The V and J ends lost 6 bases and 3 bases respectively, with 9 bases between them. CDR1 and CDR2 (germline): ENHRY, SYGVKD. The CDR3 totals 13 residues. The CDR3 coding sequence is TGTGCCATCAGGGGGGGGGACAATCAGCCCCAGCATTTT. Protein: CAIRGGDNQPQHF.

The genes are TRBV19 and TRBJ1-4, with 8 bases lining up with TRBD1. V was clipped by 6 bases and J by 2 bases; unmatched bases: 8. The CDR3 has 16 residues. CDR1 LNHDA and CDR2 SQIVND come from the germline V gene (reference sequence). CDR3 in DNA: TGTGCCAGTAGAGGACAGGGAGTCTCTACTAATGAAAAACTGTTTTTT. Encoded protein: CASRGQGVSTNEKLFF.

The V call is TRBV11-3, the J call TRBJ2-7, with 10 bases fitting TRBD2. The CDR3 covers 15 residues. Trimming cost V 5 bases and J 6 bases; bases outside gene matches: 10. Germline CDR1 and CDR2: SGHNT and YENEEA. Here the CDR3 DNA reads TGTGCCAGCAGCCGGTTAGCGGGAGGTATGGGCGAGCAGTACTTC. Protein sequence: CASSRLAGGMGEQYF.